What follows describes a single T cell receptor beta chain. What it recognizes is unknown. The data stem from a study of blood T cells in healthy people across ages. General study points: Naive T cell percentage and TCR beta diversity correlated strongly.

Then a second PCR, running roughly 6 to 12 cycles, was carried out with a sample-barcoded 5' primer and a J-beta primer mix. TCRdb analysed the 5' RACE reads with MiXCR anew, one entry per CDR3 protein. The table has about 600,000 distinct CDR3 sequences, around half seen once. Germline V gene data show CDR1 as SGHAT and CDR2 as FQDESV (reference sequence). The junction had 2 bases not matched to a gene; V was cut back by 5 bases and J by 0 bases. The CDR3 consists of 15 residues. Sequenced input: blood. This clonotype was sampled from a man at least 80 years old in good health. The chain links TRBV11-1 to TRBJ2-2, with TRBD1 identical over 8 bases. The CDR3 protein is CASSEQGANTGELFF. The DNA for the CDR3 is TGTGCCAGCAGCGAACAGGGGGCGAACACCGGGGAGCTGTTTTTT.